In this sample, the clone carrying this TCR beta chain turned up many times. TCRdb re-analysed the RT-PCR reads in MiXCR, keeping a single row per CDR3 protein. The data contain about 680,000 distinct CDR3 sequences, 12% to 15% of them singletons. The V and J ends lost 10 bases and 10 bases respectively, with 20 bases between them. The CDR3 loop spans 13 amino acids. Looked up from germline, CDR1 is ENHRY and CDR2 is SYGVKD. Material: memory CD4+ T cells from blood. The sequence was collected from a female donor in good health, serving as a healthy control. The rearrangement uses TRBV10-3 and TRBJ2-1; D is uncertain. The CDR3: CANAEDGLREQFF. The DNA for the CDR3 is TGTGCCAACGCAGAGGACGGCCTGAGGGAGCAGTTCTTC.